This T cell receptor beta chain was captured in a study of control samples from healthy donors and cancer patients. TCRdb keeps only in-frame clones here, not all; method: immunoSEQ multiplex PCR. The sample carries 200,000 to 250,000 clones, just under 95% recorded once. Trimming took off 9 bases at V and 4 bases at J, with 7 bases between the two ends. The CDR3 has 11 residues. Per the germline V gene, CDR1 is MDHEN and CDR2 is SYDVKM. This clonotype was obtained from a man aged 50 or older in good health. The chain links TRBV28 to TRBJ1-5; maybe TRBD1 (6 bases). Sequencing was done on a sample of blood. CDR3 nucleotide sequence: TGTGCCAGTCAGGGGAATCAGCCCCAGCATTTT. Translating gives CASQGNQPQHF.